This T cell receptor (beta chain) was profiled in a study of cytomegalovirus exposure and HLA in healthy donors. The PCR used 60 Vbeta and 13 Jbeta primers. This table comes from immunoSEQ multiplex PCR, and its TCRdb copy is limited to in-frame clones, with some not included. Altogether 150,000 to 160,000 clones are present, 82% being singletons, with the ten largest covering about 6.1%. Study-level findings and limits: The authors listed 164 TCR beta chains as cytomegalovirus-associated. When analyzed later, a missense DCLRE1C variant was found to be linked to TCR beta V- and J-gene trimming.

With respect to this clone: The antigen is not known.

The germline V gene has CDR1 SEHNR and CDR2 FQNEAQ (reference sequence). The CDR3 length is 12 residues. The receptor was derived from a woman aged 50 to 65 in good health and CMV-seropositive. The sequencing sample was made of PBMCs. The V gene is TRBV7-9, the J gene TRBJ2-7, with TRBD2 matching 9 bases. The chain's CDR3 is CSSAGGSYEQYF. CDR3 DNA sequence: TGTTCCTCAGCGGGGGGCTCCTACGAGCAGTACTTC.